Below, 10 T cell receptor beta chains from the same sample are listed, as sequenced in a study of blood T cell repertoires in COVID-19. Sequencing was performed with immunoSEQ multiplex PCR; in TCRdb, only in-frame clones are kept and a portion is missing. Among 200,000 to 250,000 clones, around 90% were seen once, and the ten largest hold roughly 16%. Sequenced input: PBMCs or T cells enriched from blood (not recorded which). Receptors were obtained from a man aged 30 to 45 who had been exposed to COVID-19.

The chain has TRBV13 and TRBJ1-6; 9 bases are a match to TRBD1. V lost 5 bases, J lost 6 bases, and 8 bases stayed unmatched. Germline V gives CDR1 PRHDT, CDR2 FYEKMQ (reference sequence). The CDR3 loop spans 16 amino acids. The CDR3 bases are TGTGCCAGCAGCGCTCCCGGGACAGGGCTTAATTCACCCCTCCACTTT. This gives the protein CASSAPGTGLNSPLHF.

The chain joins TRBV6-5 to TRBJ2-2, with TRBD2 as a possible D gene (7 bases). V lost 6 bases to trimming and J lost 7 bases, with 18 bases between them. The CDR3 consists of 15 residues. Looked up from germline, CDR1 is MNHEY and CDR2 is SVGAGI. In DNA, the CDR3 is TGTGCCAGCAGACCTCACGGGGGGCGGGGCGGGGAGCTGTTTTTT. Its protein is CASRPHGGRGGELFF.

The chain is built from TRBV7-8 and TRBJ1-1; 9 bases agree with TRBD1. CDR1 SGHVS and CDR2 FQNEAQ come from the germline V gene. This CDR3 is built from 15 residues. After removal of 5 bases from V and 4 bases from J, the junction contained 8 bases not matched to a gene. For the CDR3, the DNA is TGTGCCAGCAGCCGATCCGAGACAGGGGGCACTGAAGCTTTCTTT. Translating gives CASSRSETGGTEAFF.

The chain employs TRBV6-2 or TRBV6-3 and TRBJ1-6, with TRBD1 identical over 10 bases. Germline V lookup: CDR1 MNHEY, CDR2 SVGEGT. J gave up 6 bases and V 2 bases, and 10 bases lay outside the gene matches. CDR3 length: 18 residues. CDR3 DNA: TGTGCCAGCAGTTACGCGGGACAGGGGAAAAGAAGTAATTCACCCCTCCACTTT. Protein: CASSYAGQGKRSNSPLHF.

The chain links TRBV4-2 to TRBJ2-1, with D hard to call. The germline CDR1 and CDR2 sequences are LGHNA and YNFKEQ. The V end was cut by 1 base, the J end by 4 bases, with 11 bases between. The CDR3 has 15 residues. In DNA, the CDR3 is TGTGCCAGCAGCCAAGTAGCAGCCCGGTACAATGAGCAGTTCTTC. It is translated as CASSQVAARYNEQFF.

A few counts support this clone. The rearrangement uses TRBV6-5 and TRBJ2-3; no reliable D call. Germline values: CDR1 MNHEY, CDR2 SVGAGI. The CDR3 sequence is 11 residues long. V was shortened by 6 bases and J by 6 bases, with 7 bases between the two germline ends. This CDR3 reads CASSLRDTQYF. Written as DNA, the CDR3 is TGTGCCAGCAGCCTCCGGGATACGCAGTATTTT.

The V call is TRBV19, the J call TRBJ2-2, with 11 bases identical to TRBD2. The CDR3 runs 18 residues. Germline lookup yields CDR1 LNHDA and CDR2 SQIVND (reference sequence). The junction had 8 bases not matched to a gene; V was cut back by 3 bases and J by 2 bases. The CDR3 spells CASSIITSGGPNTGELFF. CDR3 DNA sequence: TGTGCCAGTAGTATCATTACTAGCGGGGGCCCAAACACCGGGGAGCTGTTTTTT.

V is TRBV5-1 and J is TRBJ1-6; D remains unclear. From germline, CDR1 is SGHRS and CDR2 YFSETQ. With 4 bases removed from V and 0 bases from J, the gap between germline ends came to 8 bases. This CDR3 comprises 15 residues. The CDR3 here is CASSTESSYNSPLHF. The CDR3 DNA sequence: TGCGCCAGCAGCACTGAGAGCTCCTATAATTCACCCCTCCACTTT.

The chain has TRBV10-1 and TRBJ1-2; maybe TRBD1 (5 bases). The V and J ends lost 2 bases and 4 bases respectively, with 14 bases between them. Germline V lookup: CDR1 WNHNN, CDR2 SYGVQD (reference sequence). The CDR3 runs to 15 residues. CDR3 sequence reads: CASSEDGAALYGYTF. The CDR3 DNA reads as TGCGCCAGCAGTGAGGATGGGGCAGCTCTCTATGGCTACACCTTC.

This clone is a singleton in its sample. This chain joins TRBV19 and TRBJ1-2; a weak D match, TRBD1 (5 bases). Trimming removed 0 bases at V and 2 bases at J, with 7 bases between. CDR1 is LNHDA and CDR2 is SQIVND in the germline V gene (reference sequence). The CDR3 is 14 amino acids. The CDR3 spells CASSIDRANYGYTF. DNA of the CDR3: TGTGCCAGTAGTATAGACAGGGCAAACTATGGCTACACCTTC.